This T cell receptor (beta chain) was retrieved from a study of blood T cell repertoires in COVID-19. About the research overall: PBMCs, B-cell-depleted T cells, or T cells were the source of the cDNA or gDNA that made up the material.

This clone was observed at least ten times. This CDR3 is 15 amino acids long. V gave up 1 base and J gave up 6 bases, with 16 bases separating them. Per the germline V gene, CDR1 is SGHAT and CDR2 is FQNNGV. The table came from immunoSEQ multiplex PCR; TCRdb's copy has only in-frame clones and leaves some out. This repertoire shows almost 500,000 clones, about nine tenths found once; its top ten account for roughly 8%. The receptor was derived from an older woman who had recovered from COVID-19. The rearrangement uses TRBV11-2 and TRBJ2-7; D may be TRBD2 (5 bases). The specimen sequenced was PBMCs or T cells enriched from blood (not recorded which). The CDR3 DNA follows: TGTGCCAGCAGCTTAGTTGAGGGCCTGGCCCGCGAGCAGTACTTC. Protein sequence: CASSLVEGLAREQYF.